The rows below give T cell receptor beta chains drawn from one sample of a study of graft-versus-host responses after intestinal transplantation. Antigens of these TCRs are unknown. Repertoires were generated with immunoSEQ multiplex PCR, while TCRdb's copy carries only in-frame clones and drops some. The table includes just under 50,000 clones, less than 85% detected once. Sample: unstimulated CD4+ T cells sorted from spleen or lymph node cells, taken before transplant. These receptors all stem from a human donor who was the organ donor for an intestinal transplant. CDR3s include the opening cysteine and the closing phenylalanine or tryptophan. D genes are given only for firm matches. Not every row has a clone size; where given, it reads once, few, many or a size class.

>TRBV10-2|TRBJ2-1|15|.|TRBD2
TGCGCCACCAAGCCGACTAGCGGCTCCTACAATGAGCAGTTCTTC
CATKPTSGSYNEQFF
>TRBV5-5|TRBJ2-2|15|.|.
TGTGCCAGCAGCCGTACTAGCCCGAGGACCGGGGAGCTGTTTTTT
CASSRTSPRTGELFF
>TRBV18|TRBJ2-1|17|.|.
TGTGCCAGCTCCCGACGGACTGAATTTGACCCTTACAATGAGCAGTTCTTC
CASSRRTEFDPYNEQFF
>TRBV5-1|TRBJ2-3|11|.|.
TGCGCCAGCAGCTCGGTAGATACGCAGTATTTT
CASSSVDTQYF
>TRBV5-8|TRBJ2-1|15|once|TRBD2
TGTGCCAGCAGCCTACGACTAGCGGGGGGGAATGAGCAGTTCTTC
CASSLRLAGGNEQFF
>TRBV7-9|TRBJ2-3|16|.|TRBD2
TGTGCCAGCAGCCCACGGAGCGGGAGGATTTCAGATACGCAGTATTTT
CASSPRSGRISDTQYF
>TRBV6-1|TRBJ2-7|13|.|.
TGTGCCAGCAAGACGGCGGGGTCGTACGAGCAGTACTTC
CASKTAGSYEQYF
>TRBV4-3|TRBJ2-1|16|.|.
TGCGCCAGCAGCCAAGATCTGGCTAGTCGTAGCGATGAGCAGTTCTTC
CASSQDLASRSDEQFF
>TRBV5-6|TRBJ2-2|16|.|.
TGTGCCAGCAGCTTGGGGCCGGACTGGAACACCGGGGAGCTGTTTTTT
CASSLGPDWNTGELFF
>TRBV7-9|TRBJ1-3|11|.|.
TGTGCCAGCAGCTCTGGAAACACCATATATTTT
CASSSGNTIYF
>TRBV12-5|TRBJ2-2|15|once|.
TGTGCTAGTGGTTTCTGGCTGGCGAACACCGGGGAGCTGTTTTTT
CASGFWLANTGELFF
>TRBV9|TRBJ2-1|17|.|TRBD2
TGTGCCAGCAGCGTAGCTACTAGCGGGACGACCTACAATGAGCAGTTCTTC
CASSVATSGTTYNEQFF
>TRBV5-8|TRBJ1-5|17|.|TRBD1
TGTGCCAGCAGCCCCGGACAGGGGGAACATAGCAATCAGCCCCAGCATTTT
CASSPGQGEHSNQPQHF